The 25 T cell receptor beta chains listed next were all sequenced from one sample in a study of PD-1 blockade in classical Hodgkin lymphoma. With no exception, relapse followed autologous stem cell transplantation in all patients, and brentuximab vedotin exposure varied. Magnetic negative selection of thawed PBMCs was the method by which CD4+ T cells were purified. The method was immunoSEQ multiplex PCR; TCRdb's version includes in-frame clones alone and lacks a portion of them. Among around 17,000 clones listed, approximately 86% were seen once. This sample comprised CD4+ T cells from blood, obtained at baseline. All receptors derive from a human donor with classical Hodgkin lymphoma.

The chain combines TRBV6-5 with TRBJ1-2; TRBD1 is a possible D gene (6 bases). V lost 6 bases and J lost 6, with 11 bases in between. Germline loops: CDR1 MNHEY, CDR2 SVGAGI. The CDR3 has 12 amino acids. The CDR3 loop reads CASRQGFDGYTF. CDR3 DNA sequence: TGTGCCAGCAGACAGGGCTTTGATGGCTACACCTTC.

V gene TRBV4-1 combines with J gene TRBJ2-1; perhaps D is TRBD1 or TRBD2 (5 bases each). There are 15 residues in the CDR3. From germline, CDR1 is MGHRA and CDR2 YSYEKL. With 4 bases removed from V and 5 bases from J, the gap between germline ends came to 15 bases. Written as DNA, the CDR3 is TGCGCCAGCAGCCGGGACGGACTTGATGACAATGAGCAGTTCTTC. As protein: CASSRDGLDDNEQFF.

This clone came up once. The chain uses TRBV6-1 and TRBJ2-7, with 7 bases fitting TRBD1. J lost 1 base, V lost 7 bases, and 10 bases had no gene match. The CDR3 sequence is 15 residues long. From germline, CDR1 is MNHNS and CDR2 SASEGT. Written as DNA, the CDR3 is TGTGCCAGCACCGCCGACAGGGTAATATCCTACGAGCAGTACTTC. Its translation is CASTADRVISYEQYF.

This clone appeared a single time. The V gene is TRBV15, the J gene TRBJ2-7; D gene ambiguous. Trimming stripped 0 bases from V and 3 bases from J, with 9 bases between. CDR1 LNHNV and CDR2 YYDKDF come from the germline V gene (reference sequence). The CDR3 has 14 residues. The CDR3 bases are TGTGCCACCAGCAGAGACAGGATTGACTACGAGCAGTACTTC. Amino acids: CATSRDRIDYEQYF.

Here the CDR3 reads CASSLEGPSRYF. The CDR3 nucleotides are TGTGCCAGCAGTTTGGAGGGACCCAGCAGGTATTTT. J is TRBJ2-3 and V is TRBV2; D perhaps matches TRBD2 (6 bases). The ends were cut back, 5 bases at V and 14 bases at J, with 17 bases in the middle. The length of the CDR3 is 12 residues. Germline lookup yields CDR1 SNHLY and CDR2 FYNNEI.

This chain connects TRBV6-5 to TRBJ2-1, with 11 bases aligning to TRBD2. J lost 13 bases, V lost 0 bases, and 8 bases had no gene match. The germline V gene encodes CDR1 MNHEY and CDR2 SVGAGI. This CDR3 region has 15 residues. CDR3 DNA: TGTGCCAGCAGTTACTCCGGGACGACTAGCGGGAAACAGTTCTTC. This codes for CASSYSGTTSGKQFF.

V gene TRBV4-3 combines with J gene TRBJ2-3; TRBD2 matches 11 bases. V dropped 2 bases and J dropped 5; count of bases not matched to a gene: 3. This CDR3 is built from 15 residues. Germline V gives CDR1 LGHNA, CDR2 YSLEER. CDR3 DNA sequence: TGCGCCAGCAGCCAAACCCTAGCGGGAGGAGATACGCAGTATTTT. This codes for CASSQTLAGGDTQYF.

V usage is TRBV29-1 and J usage is TRBJ2-5; 12 nucleotides agree with TRBD2. Per germline, CDR1 SQVTM and CDR2 ANQGSEA. This CDR3 is built from 14 residues. Unmatched junction bases numbered 14, after V lost 7 bases and J lost 11 bases. The CDR3 region is CSAVRTSGIREQYF. CDR3 DNA sequence: TGCAGCGCCGTGAGGACTAGCGGGATAAGGGAGCAGTACTTC.

Concerning this clone itself: Mismatch with germline at one junction end may stem from a read error. The V and J genes are TRBV7-7 and TRBJ2-2, with D perhaps assigned TRBD1 or TRBD2 (5 bases each). CDR1 and CDR2 (germline): SSHAT, FNYEAQ (reference sequence). The CDR3 loop spans 16 amino acids. CDR3 amino acids: CASSRDRGINTGELFF. DNA of the CDR3: TGTGCTAGCAGCCGCGACCGGGGCATAAACACCGGGGAGCTGTTTTTT.

V usage is TRBV29-1 and J usage is TRBJ1-2; D is perhaps TRBD1 (5 bases). CDR1 and CDR2 from the germline V gene are SQVTM and ANQGSEA. This CDR3 comprises 12 residues. V was cut by 7 bases and J by 0 bases, with 9 bases left in between. The CDR3 sequence is CSGGQPNYGYTF. The CDR3 DNA follows: TGCAGCGGTGGACAACCTAACTATGGCTACACCTTC.

The chain couples TRBV6-5 to TRBJ1-1; a weak D match, TRBD1 (5 bases). There are 16 residues in the CDR3. The germline gives CDR1 MNHEY, CDR2 SVGAGI. V lost 4 bases to trimming and J lost 6 bases, with 21 bases between them. CDR3 sequence (DNA): TGTGCCAGCAGTTCAACCTCTTGGGGCCGCAGGGCTGAAGCTTTCTTT. Translated: CASSSTSWGRRAEAFF.

The table lists this clone with a count of one. The chain recombines TRBV9 with TRBJ1-2; the match to TRBD1 covers 7 bases. The CDR3 is made up of 15 amino acids. V was clipped by 2 bases and J by 5 bases; unmatched bases: 9. CDR1 is SGDLS, CDR2 YYNGEE, per germline. The CDR3 region is CASSVDPGQPYGYTF. The CDR3 DNA reads TGTGCCAGCAGCGTGGATCCGGGACAGCCTTATGGCTACACCTTC.

This clone was seen only once. The chain joins TRBV19 to TRBJ2-7; D remains unclear. Germline V gene data show CDR1 as LNHDA and CDR2 as SQIVND (reference sequence). The CDR3 spans 12 residues. Trimming cost V 5 bases and J 3 bases, with 8 bases left between them. Here the CDR3 reads CASSPDLYEQYF. The CDR3 region has the DNA TGTGCCAGTAGTCCGGACCTCTACGAGCAGTACTTC. Drawing the rest from reference TRBV19 and TRBJ2-7, the complete variable domain is DGGITQSPKYLFRKEGQNVTLSCEQNLNHDAMYWYRQDPGQGLRLIYYSQIVNDFQKGDIAEGYSVSREKKESFPLTVTSAQKNPTAFYLCASSPDLYEQYFGPGTRLTVT.

The chain combines TRBV4-2 with TRBJ1-1; no definite D call. Trimming pared 2 bases from V and 0 bases from J, leaving 7 bases between. Germline loops: CDR1 LGHNA, CDR2 YNFKEQ. The CDR3 is 14 amino acids. CDR3 loop: CASSQHSLNTEAFF. The CDR3 region has the DNA TGTGCCAGCAGCCAACATTCTTTGAACACTGAAGCTTTCTTT.

This clone turned up a few times. The chain combines TRBV4-2 with TRBJ2-2; TRBD2 agrees at 8 bases. After removal of 4 bases from V and 1 base from J, the junction contained 11 bases not matched to a gene. This CDR3 has 18 amino acids. In germline, CDR1 is LGHNA, CDR2 YNFKEQ. For the CDR3, the DNA is TGTGCCAGCAGCCGAGTTACTCAGCGGGGGCAGAACACCGGGGAGCTGTTTTTT. As protein: CASSRVTQRGQNTGELFF.

The rearrangement links TRBV5-4 to TRBJ2-1, with D possibly called TRBD1 or TRBD2 (7 bases each). The CDR3 is made up of 14 amino acids. Germline CDR1 is SGHNT and CDR2 is YYREEE (reference sequence). The V and J ends lost 0 bases and 8 bases respectively, with 12 bases between them. Here the CDR3 reads CASSLGQGGDEQFF. The CDR3 DNA follows: TGTGCCAGCAGCTTGGGGCAGGGGGGGGATGAGCAGTTCTTC.

This clone was seen once. V and J are TRBV10-3 and TRBJ1-1; D is undetermined. This CDR3 region has 11 residues. Deletions cut 10 bases from V and 4 bases from J, with 10 bases between. Germline V CDR1 and CDR2: ENHRY, SYGVKD. The CDR3 DNA reads as TGTGCCACAGTAGGACCCACTGAAGCTTTCTTT. It encodes CATVGPTEAFF.

The rearrangement joins TRBV5-1 to TRBJ2-2; D unclear. CDR1 and CDR2 from the germline V gene are SGHRS and YFSETQ. V dropped 1 base and J dropped 5 bases, with 12 bases sitting between them. The CDR3 loop spans 15 amino acids. CDR3 loop: CASSLNSALTGELFF. The CDR3 region has the DNA TGCGCCAGCAGCTTGAACAGTGCATTGACCGGGGAGCTGTTTTTT.

This chain connects TRBV28 to TRBJ2-3; D may be TRBD1 or TRBD2 (5 bases each). The V gene's germline CDR1 is MDHEN and CDR2 SYDVKM. The CDR3 consists of 14 residues. V shed 3 bases and J shed 4 bases, with 11 bases lying between them. The CDR3 nucleotides read TGTGCCAGCAGTTTCTCAGGGAGCTCAGATACGCAGTATTTT. Amino acids: CASSFSGSSDTQYF.

This rearrangement joins TRBV2 to TRBJ2-1, with D perhaps being TRBD1 or TRBD2 (5 bases each). Germline V gene lookup returns CDR1 SNHLY and CDR2 FYNNEI. This CDR3 spans 16 amino acids. Trimming removed 3 bases from V and 0 bases from J, with 12 bases in between. The CDR3 loop reads CASSDGAGSSYNEQFF. CDR3 in DNA: TGTGCCAGCAGTGATGGTGCAGGGAGCTCCTACAATGAGCAGTTCTTC.

Details on this clone: The germline gene is not matched at one end of the junction; a read error may be the cause. The chain uses TRBV6-6 and TRBJ2-7; the D gene is possibly TRBD1 (5 bases). The germline gives CDR1 MNHNY, CDR2 SVGAGI (reference sequence). This CDR3 contains 13 residues. CDR3: CASSYSLLGAGAF. The DNA for the CDR3 is TGTGCCAGCAGTTATTCCCTGTTAGGGGCTGGTGCGTTC.

The rearrangement links TRBV19 to TRBJ2-5, with D maybe TRBD2 (6 bases). CDR3 length: 14 amino acids. Trimming cost V 9 bases and J 1 base, with 15 bases left between them. Germline CDR1 is LNHDA and CDR2 is SQIVND (reference sequence). As DNA, the CDR3 is TGTGCCAGCCGACTAGGCGCGTCCCAAGAGACCCAGTACTTC. Translating gives CASRLGASQETQYF.

This chain connects TRBV6-1 to TRBJ2-6; D unclear. V lost 3 bases and J lost 2, with 11 bases in between. Germline CDR1 is MNHNS and CDR2 is SASEGT. CDR3 length: 16 amino acids. The CDR3 here is CASSESNGPGANVLTF. The CDR3 nucleotides read TGTGCCAGCAGTGAGAGTAACGGTCCTGGGGCCAACGTCCTGACTTTC.

This chain joins TRBV29-1 and TRBJ2-4, with D maybe TRBD2 (7 bases). Germline V gene lookup returns CDR1 SQVTM and CDR2 ANQGSEA. CDR3 length equals 13 residues. The germline V and J ends were trimmed by 7 bases and 7 bases, with 17 bases remaining between them. CDR3 DNA: TGCAGCGCCCGTCGGGGGGCGGGGAACATTCAGTACTTC. It is translated as CSARRGAGNIQYF.

The chain joins TRBV4-2 to TRBJ2-1; D possibly corresponds to TRBD1 (5 bases). CDR1 and CDR2 (germline): LGHNA, YNFKEQ. The length of the CDR3 is 12 residues. V lost 0 bases to trimming and J lost 13 bases, with 10 bases between them. The CDR3 is CASSQESRGQFF. CDR3 sequence (DNA): TGTGCCAGCAGCCAAGAGTCAAGGGGACAGTTCTTC.